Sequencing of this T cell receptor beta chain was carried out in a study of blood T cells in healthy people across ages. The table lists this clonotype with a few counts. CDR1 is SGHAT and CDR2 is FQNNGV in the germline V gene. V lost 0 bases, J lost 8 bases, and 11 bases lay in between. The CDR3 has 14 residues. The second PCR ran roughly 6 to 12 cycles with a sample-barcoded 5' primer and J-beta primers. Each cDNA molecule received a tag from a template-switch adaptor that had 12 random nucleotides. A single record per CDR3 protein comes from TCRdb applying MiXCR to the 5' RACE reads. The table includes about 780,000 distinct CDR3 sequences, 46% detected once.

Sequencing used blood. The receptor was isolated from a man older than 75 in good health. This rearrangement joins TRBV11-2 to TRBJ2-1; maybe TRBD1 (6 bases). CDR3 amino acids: CASSLEANRDEQFF. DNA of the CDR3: TGTGCCAGCAGCTTAGAAGCGAACAGGGATGAGCAGTTCTTC.